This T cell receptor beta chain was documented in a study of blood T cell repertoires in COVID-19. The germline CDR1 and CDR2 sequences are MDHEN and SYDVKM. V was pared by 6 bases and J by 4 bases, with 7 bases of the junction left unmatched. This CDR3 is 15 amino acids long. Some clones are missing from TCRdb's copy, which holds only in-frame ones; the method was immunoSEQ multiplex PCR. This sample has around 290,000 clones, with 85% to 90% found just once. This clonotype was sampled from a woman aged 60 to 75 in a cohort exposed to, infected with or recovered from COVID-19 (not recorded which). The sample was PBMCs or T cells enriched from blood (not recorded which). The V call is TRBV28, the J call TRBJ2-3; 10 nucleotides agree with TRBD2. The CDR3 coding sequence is TGTGCCAGCAGGCCTAGCGGGAGTGGATCAGATACGCAGTATTTT. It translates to CASRPSGSGSDTQYF. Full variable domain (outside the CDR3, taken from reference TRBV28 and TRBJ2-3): DVKVTQSSRYLVKRTGEKVFLECVQDMDHENMFWYRQDPGLGLRLIYFSYDVKMKEKGDIPEGYSVSREKKERFSLILESASTNQTSMYLCASRPSGSGSDTQYFGPGTRLTVL.